The next 3 T cell receptor beta chains were all read from a single sample in a study of spatial heterogeneity in lung cancer. Findings and caveats of the study: In tumors, expanded intratumoral alpha and beta TCR counts tracked mutation counts.

TCRdb fed the 5' RACE reads into MiXCR, producing one record per CDR3 protein. The table lists approximately 11,000 distinct CDR3 sequences, roughly 5.2% of them singletons, with around 12% in the top ten. Which antigens these TCRs recognize remains unknown. Time point noted: sample taken at primary tumor resection. The starting material was lung tumor tissue, obtained at surgery. All receptors derive from a male donor with early-stage non-small cell lung cancer.

Many counts were recorded for this clonotype. In a library made to pick up alpha chains, this beta chain is a stray read with a size that means little. This sequence joins TRBV27 and TRBJ2-7; 11 positions match TRBD2. Looked up from germline, CDR1 is MNHEY and CDR2 is SMNVEV (reference sequence). The CDR3 has 15 amino acids. Germline trimming cut 2 bases from V and 6 bases from J; bases unmatched to any gene: 6. CDR3 residues: CASSLITSGRGEQYF. CDR3 in DNA: TGTGCCAGCAGTTTAATAACTAGCGGGAGAGGCGAGCAGTACTTC.

With respect to this clonotype: The size of this beta chain means little, since it is a stray read in a library made for alpha chains. This sequence joins TRBV7-2 and TRBJ2-1; 9 nucleotides agree with TRBD2. This CDR3 contains 15 residues. CDR1 is SGHTA, CDR2 FQGNSA, per germline. V trimming: 1 base; J trimming: 8 bases; junction bases outside the gene matches: 6. The CDR3 nucleotides read TGTGCCAGCAGCTTAGTCCTAGCGGGGACGGATGAGCAGTTCTTC. It encodes CASSLVLAGTDEQFF.

This clonotype was counted at least ten times. This beta chain is an off-target read within a library intended for alpha chains, so its frequency means little. This chain uses TRBV7-2 with TRBJ1-1, with TRBD1 identical over 8 bases. The V gene end was trimmed by 5 bases and the J gene end by 4 bases; junction bases not matched to a gene: 6. The germline gives CDR1 SGHTA, CDR2 FQGNSA. The CDR3 length is 14 residues. This CDR3 is CASSKQGDVTEAFF. The CDR3 nucleotides read TGTGCCAGCAGCAAACAGGGGGATGTCACTGAAGCTTTCTTT.